This is a list of T cell receptor beta chains from one sample in a study of regulatory T cells in long-lasting Graves disease. TCRdb reprocessed the multiplex PCR reads with MiXCR, giving one entry per CDR3 protein. Found here are hundreds of thousands of distinct CDR3 sequences, about 13% of them singletons; the top ten hold roughly 9.7%. The same sample was also studied in work on T cells in Graves' hyperthyroidism and ophthalmopathy.

Sample: peripheral blood mononuclear cells (PBMCs), taken at new diagnosis, from a patient treated with antithyroid drugs. These receptors all stem from a man aged 25 to 45 with Graves disease. Both conserved end residues are part of each CDR3. Each record gives: CDR3 protein, CDR3 DNA, clone size, J gene, D gene, V gene. D genes are given only for firm matches. Rows give clone size only sometimes, using once, few, many, or a class for an expanded clone.

CASSSTSGVKNEQFF	TGTGCCAGCAGCTCAACTAGCGGGGTTAAAAATGAGCAGTTCTTC	many	TRBJ2-1	TRBD2	TRBV6-1
CASSLDWSTDTQYF	TGCGCCAGCAGCTTGGACTGGAGCACAGATACGCAGTATTTT	-	TRBJ2-3	-	TRBV5-1
CASSRGFGETQYF	TGTGCCAGCAGTCGAGGATTCGGGGAGACCCAGTACTTC	many	TRBJ2-5	-	TRBV12-3/TRBV12-4
CASSPLPRGKAYEQYF	TGTGCCAGCAGCCCTCTCCCCAGGGGGAAAGCCTACGAGCAGTACTTC	many	TRBJ2-7	TRBD1	TRBV5-4
CASSIVGEFNQPQHF	TGTGCCAGTAGTATAGTAGGGGAGTTCAATCAGCCCCAGCATTTT	-	TRBJ1-5	-	TRBV19
CASTRWGGETQYF	TGTGCCAGTACGCGGTGGGGAGGAGAGACCCAGTACTTC	many	TRBJ2-5	-	TRBV7-2
CAISETGTVSYEQYF	TGTGCCATCAGCGAAACCGGGACAGTCTCCTACGAGCAGTACTTC	many	TRBJ2-7	TRBD1	TRBV10-3
CSASPALPSYEQYF	TGCAGTGCTAGCCCGGCCCTACCTTCCTACGAGCAGTACTTC	many	TRBJ2-7	-	TRBV20-1
CSVAVGNTEAFF	TGCAGCGTAGCCGTAGGGAACACTGAAGCTTTCTTT	many	TRBJ1-1	-	TRBV29-1
CASSQGTGLDEKLFF	TGTGCCAGCAGCCAAGGGACAGGGTTAGATGAAAAACTGTTTTTT	many	TRBJ1-4	TRBD1	TRBV3-1
CSARTSGTTGELFF	TGCAGTGCTAGGACTAGCGGGACCACCGGGGAGCTGTTTTTT	many	TRBJ2-2	TRBD2	TRBV20-1
CASSSTSGRHDNEQFF	TGTGCCAGCAGTTCGACTAGCGGGAGGCATGACAATGAGCAGTTCTTC	-	TRBJ2-1	TRBD2	TRBV6-9
CASSGEREHEQFF	TGTGCCAGCAGTGGAGAGCGGGAGCACGAGCAGTTCTTC	few	TRBJ2-1	TRBD2	TRBV12-3/TRBV12-4
CASSIGLADTQYF	TGTGCCAGTAGTATTGGGCTAGCGGATACGCAGTATTTT	few	TRBJ2-3	-	TRBV19
CASSQDRKAGGPRGHEQYF	TGCGCCAGCAGCCAAGATCGAAAAGCGGGAGGGCCTCGGGGCCACGAGCAGTACTTC	few	TRBJ2-7	TRBD2	TRBV4-1
CASSLDGSDNEQFF	TGTGCCAGCAGCTTAGACGGGAGTGACAATGAGCAGTTCTTC	many	TRBJ2-1	-	TRBV7-9
CASSLDPFGLVLGGEQFF	TGTGCCAGCAGCTTAGATCCCTTCGGACTAGTTTTGGGGGGTGAGCAGTTCTTC	many	TRBJ2-1	TRBD2	TRBV7-2
CASSSGRNTIYF	TGTGCCAGCAGCTCCGGGAGAAACACCATATATTTT	-	TRBJ1-3	-	TRBV5-4
CASSTDRPVYYTF	TGCGCCAGCAGTACTGACCGGCCGGTTTACTACACCTTC	-	TRBJ1-2	-	TRBV5-1
CASSQEPSGRGEQYF	TGTGCCAGCAGCCAAGAACCTAGCGGGAGGGGCGAGCAGTACTTC	-	TRBJ2-7	TRBD2	TRBV3-1
CASSLLAVSTDTQYF	TGTGCCAGCAGTCTTCTAGCGGTTTCAACAGATACGCAGTATTTT	many	TRBJ2-3	TRBD2	TRBV12-3/TRBV12-4
CASRLSYVGRARDTQYF	TGTGCCAGCAGGTTGTCTTACGTCGGGAGGGCGAGAGATACGCAGTATTTT	many	TRBJ2-3	TRBD2	TRBV11-2
CSAVLPSGNIQYF	TGCAGTGCCGTGCTCCCTAGCGGGAACATTCAGTACTTC	-	TRBJ2-4	TRBD2	TRBV20-1
CASSDSNIGESDEQFF	TGTGCCAGCAGTGACTCGAATATCGGGGAGAGCGATGAGCAGTTCTTC	many	TRBJ2-1	-	TRBV6-2/TRBV6-3
CSASPGALNEQFF	TGCAGTGCTAGTCCGGGGGCTCTAAATGAGCAGTTCTTC	many	TRBJ2-1	-	TRBV20-1
CASSPLRDGSYEQYF	TGCGCCAGCAGCCCTCTCCGGGACGGCTCCTACGAGCAGTACTTC	-	TRBJ2-7	-	TRBV4-1
CASNRAYGYTF	TGTGCCAGCAACAGAGCCTATGGCTACACCTTC	-	TRBJ1-2	-	TRBV2
CSASPGAGSRPTEAFF	TGCAGTGCTAGTCCGGGGGCGGGGAGTAGGCCGACTGAAGCTTTCTTT	few	TRBJ1-1	-	TRBV20-1
CSVKRGHYNEQFF	TGCAGCGTTAAGCGGGGCCACTACAATGAGCAGTTCTTC	many	TRBJ2-1	TRBD2	TRBV29-1
CASSPGGNTGELFF	TGTGCCAGCTCACCTGGAGGGAACACCGGGGAGCTGTTTTTT	-	TRBJ2-2	-	TRBV18
CSVEGPGPSLYEQYF	TGCAGCGTTGAGGGACCGGGACCGTCGTTATACGAGCAGTACTTC	many	TRBJ2-7	-	TRBV29-1
CASSLERKWTETQYF	TGTGCCAGCAGCTTGGAGCGGAAATGGACGGAGACCCAGTACTTC	many	TRBJ2-5	-	TRBV5-6
CASSQGRHQETQYF	TGTGCCAGCAGTCAGGGGAGGCACCAAGAGACCCAGTACTTC	-	TRBJ2-5	-	TRBV6-1
CASRLFAGTSSYEQYF	TGTGCCAGCAGACTATTCGCCGGGACTAGCTCCTACGAGCAGTACTTC	many	TRBJ2-7	TRBD2	TRBV2
CSARAPQRDTQYF	TGCAGTGCTAGAGCACCCCAGCGGGATACGCAGTATTTT	few	TRBJ2-3	-	TRBV20-1
CASSQFPGRQNKNIQYF	TGCGCCAGCAGCCAATTTCCGGGACGGCAGAACAAAAACATTCAGTACTTC	-	TRBJ2-4	-	TRBV4-1
CASSPENGGTNAKNIQYF	TGTGCCAGCTCACCAGAAAATGGAGGGACTAATGCCAAAAACATTCAGTACTTC	few	TRBJ2-4	TRBD2	TRBV18
CASSQVASGSNEQFF	TGTGCCAGCAGCCAAGTGGCTAGCGGAAGCAATGAGCAGTTCTTC	many	TRBJ2-1	TRBD2	TRBV3-1
CASSLRSDTQYF	TGTGCCAGCAGCCTCCGGTCAGATACGCAGTATTTT	many	TRBJ2-3	-	TRBV28
CSASAQGSRYEQYF	TGCAGCGCCTCAGCACAGGGGAGTAGGTACGAGCAGTACTTC	many	TRBJ2-7	TRBD1	TRBV29-1
CASSLEVVYNEQFF	TGCGCCAGCAGCTTGGAGGTAGTTTACAATGAGCAGTTCTTC	-	TRBJ2-1	-	TRBV5-1
CASSIGQGMGNEQFF	TGTGCCAGCAGTATCGGACAGGGGATGGGCAATGAGCAGTTCTTC	-	TRBJ2-1	TRBD1	TRBV6-1
CASKKGGAGGEVNYGCTF	TGTGCCAGCAAAAAAGGAGGGGCAGGGGGCGAGGTGAACTATGGCTGCACCTTC	few	TRBJ1-2	TRBD1	TRBV6-1
CASSLGSIPSLPF	TGTGCCAGCAGTTTGGGGAGCATCCCGAGTCTCCCCTTC	-	TRBJ2-7	-	TRBV28